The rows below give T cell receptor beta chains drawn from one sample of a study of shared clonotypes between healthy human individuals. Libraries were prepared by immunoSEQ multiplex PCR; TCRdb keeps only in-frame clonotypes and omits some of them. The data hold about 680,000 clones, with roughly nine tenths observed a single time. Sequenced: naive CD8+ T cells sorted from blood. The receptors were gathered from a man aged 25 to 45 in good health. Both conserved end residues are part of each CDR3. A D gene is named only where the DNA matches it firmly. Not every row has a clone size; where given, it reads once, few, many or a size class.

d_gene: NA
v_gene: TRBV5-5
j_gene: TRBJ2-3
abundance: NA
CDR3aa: CASSLLLLGDTQYF
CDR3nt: TGTGCCAGCAGCTTGTTACTTCTTGGAGATACGCAGTATTTT

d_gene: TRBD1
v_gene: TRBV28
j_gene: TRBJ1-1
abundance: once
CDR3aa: CASSLLAGGVNTEAFF
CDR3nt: TGTGCCAGCAGTTTATTGGCAGGGGGCGTAAACACTGAAGCTTTCTTT

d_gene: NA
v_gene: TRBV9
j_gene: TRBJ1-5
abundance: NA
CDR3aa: CASSVDGAWNQPQHF
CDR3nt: TGTGCCAGCAGCGTTGACGGGGCTTGGAATCAGCCCCAGCATTTT

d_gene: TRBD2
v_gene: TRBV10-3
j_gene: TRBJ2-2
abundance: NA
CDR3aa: CVASGSTGELFF
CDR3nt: TGTGTGGCTAGCGGGAGCACCGGGGAGCTGTTTTTT

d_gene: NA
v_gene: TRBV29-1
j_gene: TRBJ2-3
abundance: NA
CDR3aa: CSVLVDTQYF
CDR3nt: TGCAGCGTTCTTGTGGATACGCAGTATTTT

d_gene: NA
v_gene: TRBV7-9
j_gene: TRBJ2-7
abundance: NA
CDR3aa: CASKPAQHSYEQYF
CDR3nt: TGTGCCAGCAAACCCGCGCAGCACTCCTACGAGCAGTACTTC

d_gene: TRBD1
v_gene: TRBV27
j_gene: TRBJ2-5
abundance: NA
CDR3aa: CASRPGTGDQYF
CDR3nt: TGTGCCAGCAGACCGGGGACAGGGGACCAGTACTTC

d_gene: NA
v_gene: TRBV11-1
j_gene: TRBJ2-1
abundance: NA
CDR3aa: CASSLASSVKSSYNEQFF
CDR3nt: TGTGCCAGCAGCTTAGCATCGTCGGTCAAGAGCTCCTACAATGAGCAGTTCTTC

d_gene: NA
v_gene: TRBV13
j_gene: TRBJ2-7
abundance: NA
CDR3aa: CASSSDSSDVHEQYF
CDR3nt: TGTGCCAGCAGCTCCGACAGCTCGGACGTCCACGAGCAGTACTTC

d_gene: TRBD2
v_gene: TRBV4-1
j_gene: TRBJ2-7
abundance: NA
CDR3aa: CASSHGLAESYEQYF
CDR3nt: TGCGCCAGCAGCCACGGACTAGCGGAGTCCTACGAGCAGTACTTC

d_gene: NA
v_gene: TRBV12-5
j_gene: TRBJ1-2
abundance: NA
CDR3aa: CASGLVIDSTNYGYTF
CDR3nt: TGTGCTAGTGGTTTGGTAATCGACAGCACCAACTATGGCTACACCTTC

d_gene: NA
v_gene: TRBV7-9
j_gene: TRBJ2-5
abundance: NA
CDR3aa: CASSLDLAETQYF
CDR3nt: TGTGCCAGCAGCTTAGATTTAGCAGAGACCCAGTACTTC

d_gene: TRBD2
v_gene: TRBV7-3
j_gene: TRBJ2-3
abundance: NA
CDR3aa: CASGREYTDTQYF
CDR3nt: TGTGCCAGCGGGCGGGAGTACACAGATACGCAGTATTTT

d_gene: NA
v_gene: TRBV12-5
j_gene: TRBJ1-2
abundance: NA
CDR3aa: CASGEDSYGYTF
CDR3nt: TGTGCTAGTGGTGAGGACAGCTATGGCTACACCTTC

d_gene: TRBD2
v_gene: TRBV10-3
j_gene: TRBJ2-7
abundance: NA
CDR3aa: CAIGPSGKSENEQYF
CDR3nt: TGTGCCATCGGTCCTAGCGGGAAATCGGAGAACGAGCAGTACTTC